The sample holds a few counts of the clone carrying this T cell receptor beta chain. No antigen is known for it. This sample is part of a study of T cell repertoires in cytomegalovirus infection. For the study at large: Public signatures in TCR beta pointed to CMV infection and matching HLA type. Points from the study as a whole: HLA-C-restricted, CMV-specific TCR beta clonotypes were dominant ex vivo. Summed frequency of shared TCR beta families picked out CMV carriers who also had the relevant HLA.

Germline V CDR1 and CDR2: MGHRA, YSYEKL. Trimming removed 0 bases from V and 1 base from J, with 7 bases in between. This CDR3 has 15 amino acids. One entry per CDR3 protein, called by TCRdb with MiXCR from the reads. In the table there are 400,000 or so distinct CDR3 sequences, 18% of which are singletons. This TCR came from a human donor in good health (CMV status not recorded). Some clones in this sample may be carry-over from other donors' samples. V is TRBV4-1 and J is TRBJ1-3, with D uncertain. The sample consisted of PBMCs. The CDR3 DNA sequence: TGCGCCAGCAGCCAAGAGGAATGGTCTGGAAACACCATATATTTT. This translates into CASSQEEWSGNTIYF.